This T cell receptor beta chain was found in a study of cytomegalovirus exposure and HLA in healthy donors. The V gene's germline CDR1 is MGHRA and CDR2 YSYEKL. The CDR3 contains 17 residues. V was pared by 4 bases and J by 0 bases, with 13 bases between. Broader study findings: Looking again later, the authors saw that most CMV-associated TCR beta chains seemed HLA-restricted.

The study ran its PCR with 60 Vbeta and 13 Jbeta primers. Clones were read by immunoSEQ multiplex PCR, and TCRdb kept only the in-frame ones, dropping some. The sample records roughly 180,000 clones, approximately 80% being singletons. Concerning this clone: Its antigen is not known.

This TCR came from a woman younger than 30 in good health and CMV-seropositive. Specimen: PBMCs. This chain links TRBV4-1 with TRBJ2-6; tentatively, D is TRBD1 (5 bases). CDR3 amino acids: CASSRGTGRSGANVLTF. The CDR3 DNA is TGCGCCAGCAGCCGAGGAACAGGCCGCTCTGGGGCCAACGTCCTGACTTTC.